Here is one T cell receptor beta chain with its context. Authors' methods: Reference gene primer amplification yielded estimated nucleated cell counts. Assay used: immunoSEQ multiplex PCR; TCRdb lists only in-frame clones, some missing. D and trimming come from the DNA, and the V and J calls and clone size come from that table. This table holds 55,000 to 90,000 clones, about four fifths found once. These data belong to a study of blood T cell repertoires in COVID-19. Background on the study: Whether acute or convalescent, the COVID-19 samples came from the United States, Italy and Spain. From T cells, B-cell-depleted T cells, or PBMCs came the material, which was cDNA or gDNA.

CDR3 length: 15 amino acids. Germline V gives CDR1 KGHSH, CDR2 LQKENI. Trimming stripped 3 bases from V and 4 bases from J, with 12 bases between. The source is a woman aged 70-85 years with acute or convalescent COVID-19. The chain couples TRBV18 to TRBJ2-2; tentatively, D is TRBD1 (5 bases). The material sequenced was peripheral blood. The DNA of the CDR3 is TGTGCCAGCTCACCCGAGGACATACCCACCGGGGAGCTGTTTTTT. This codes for CASSPEDIPTGELFF.